These 32 T cell receptor beta chains came from one sample sequenced in a study of human T cells and chemical hapten exposure. TCRdb re-analysed the RACE reads in MiXCR, keeping a single row per CDR3 protein. The table lists under 100,000 distinct CDR3 sequences, 11% of them singletons. The sample's time point: patch test 3, about 24 weeks after DPC sensitization. Specified treatment: therapeutic diphenylcyclopropenone sensitization with weekly scalp DPC. The material sequenced was whole blood, taken in connection with sensitization to the hapten diphenylcyclopropenone (DPC). These TCRs come from a woman between 45 and 65 years old with alopecia areata. Some clones in this sample may be carry-over from other donors' samples.

In this sample, this clonotype turned up many times. V gene TRBV10-3 combines with J gene TRBJ2-7; a possible D gene is TRBD1 (6 bases). From germline, CDR1 is ENHRY and CDR2 SYGVKD. CDR3 length equals 14 residues. Trimming cost V 6 bases and J 2 bases, with 14 bases left between them. The chain's CDR3 is CAISPTGIPYEQYF. The DNA for the CDR3 is TGTGCCATCAGCCCGACAGGAATACCCTACGAGCAGTACTTC.

With regard to this clonotype: This may come from a read error, since a much larger clone is one base off. V and J are TRBV19 and TRBJ1-5, with 9 nucleotides matching TRBD1. V lost 0 bases to trimming and J lost 11 bases; unmatched junction nucleotides: 8. The CDR3 is 15 amino acids. Germline V lookup: CDR1 LNHDA, CDR2 SQIVND (reference sequence). The CDR3 region has the DNA TGTGCCAGTAGTATAGAGGGGACAGGGAAACAGTCCCAGCATTTT. It specifies CASSIEGTGKQSQHF.

This clonotype appeared many times. The chain joins TRBV7-9 to TRBJ2-7; D is undetermined. V was clipped by 2 bases and J by 2 bases, with 4 bases between them. The CDR3 is made up of 12 amino acids. Germline CDR1 SEHNR, CDR2 FQNEAQ (reference sequence). This chain's CDR3 is CASSLTAYEQYF. CDR3 bases: TGTGCCAGCAGCTTAACCGCCTACGAGCAGTACTTC.

The chain recombines TRBV20-1 with TRBJ2-5; 11 bases fit TRBD2. CDR1 is DFQATT, CDR2 SNEGSKA, per germline (reference sequence). V was pared by 0 bases and J by 0 bases, with 6 bases of the junction left unmatched. The CDR3 contains 17 residues. CDR3 bases: TGCAGTGCTAGAGAACTAGCGGGAGCCATGTACCAAGAGACCCAGTACTTC. It codes for CSARELAGAMYQETQYF.

The chain joins TRBV27 to TRBJ2-5; TRBD2 agrees at 10 bases. The CDR3 totals 17 residues. Germline V CDR1 and CDR2: MNHEY, SMNVEV (reference sequence). Trimming removed 1 base from V and 4 bases from J; junction bases left unmatched: 9. The CDR3 nucleotides read TGTGCCAGCAGTTTATTCCCAGCGGGGGGGCCGGGAGAGACCCAGTACTTC. This translates into CASSLFPAGGPGETQYF.

The chain carries TRBV12-3 or TRBV12-4 and TRBJ1-2; maybe TRBD1 (6 bases). The CDR3 length is 16 residues. With 1 base removed from V and 4 bases from J, the gap between germline ends came to 16 bases. CDR3: CASSLDGQKSLYGYTF. DNA of the CDR3: TGTGCCAGCAGTTTAGATGGACAGAAGTCCCTCTATGGCTACACCTTC.

V gene TRBV2 combines with J gene TRBJ2-2; 8 positions match TRBD2. V lost 6 bases and J lost 1; bases outside the gene matches: 1. The CDR3 is made up of 14 amino acids. Per germline, CDR1 SNHLY and CDR2 FYNNEI. As DNA, the CDR3 is TGTGCCAGCAGGCTAGCGGGGAACACCGGGGAGCTGTTTTTT. Translated: CASRLAGNTGELFF. The whole variable domain, filled in from reference TRBV2 and TRBJ2-2, reads EPEVTQTPSHQVTQMGQEVILRCVPISNHLYFYWYRQILGQKVEFLVSFYNNEISEKSEIFDDQFSVERPDGSNFTLKIRSTKLEDSAMYFCASRLAGNTGELFFGEGSRLTVL.

This clonotype was counted ten times or more. This sequence joins TRBV18 and TRBJ2-2, with 13 bases lining up with TRBD2. CDR1 and CDR2 from the germline V gene are KGHSH and LQKENI. There are 17 residues in the CDR3. V was pared by 3 bases and J by 1 base, with 2 bases of the junction left unmatched. CDR3 bases: TGTGCCAGCTCACCCCGGACTAGCGGGAGGAACACCGGGGAGCTGTTTTTT. Its translation: CASSPRTSGRNTGELFF.

On this clonotype: Germline and junction disagree at one end, which may indicate a read error. V and J are TRBV7-7 and TRBJ2-1; 9 bases agree with TRBD2. The CDR3 loop spans 15 amino acids. Germline assignment: CDR1 SSHAT and CDR2 FNYEAQ (reference sequence). The CDR3 here is CASSSAGGPKNEQFF. The DNA of the CDR3 is TGTGCTAGCAGCTCCGCGGGAGGGCCGAAGAATGAGCAGTTCTTC.

This clonotype was counted many times. One end of the junction does not line up with germline, which may come from a read error. J is TRBJ1-3 and V is TRBV20-1; maybe TRBD1 (5 bases). This CDR3 region has 17 residues. The germline V gene encodes CDR1 DFQATT and CDR2 SNEGSKA (reference sequence). The CDR3 is CSARDLRRGSSENTIYF. CDR3 coding DNA: TGCAGTGCTAGAGATCTAAGGCGGGGCAGCTCTGAAAACACCATATATTTT.

This clonotype was counted at least ten times. The V and J genes are TRBV9 and TRBJ2-1; 9 positions match TRBD2. Germline loops: CDR1 SGDLS, CDR2 YYNGEE. CDR3 size: 15 residues. V lost 0 bases, J lost 6 bases, and 4 bases stayed unmatched. The chain's CDR3 is CASSVGLAAINEQFF. The CDR3 nucleotides read TGTGCCAGCAGCGTAGGACTAGCGGCAATCAATGAGCAGTTCTTC.

This clonotype came up a few times. V usage is TRBV4-1 and J usage is TRBJ2-7; either TRBD1 or TRBD2 may fit D (5 bases each). CDR1 and CDR2 (germline): MGHRA, YSYEKL. The CDR3 contains 15 residues. Trimming removed 0 bases at V and 0 bases at J, with 9 bases between. The CDR3 bases are TGCGCCAGCAGCCAAGAAGGGACCCACTCCTACGAGCAGTACTTC. Protein: CASSQEGTHSYEQYF.

A few counts support this clonotype. J is TRBJ2-7 and V is TRBV12-3 or TRBV12-4; TRBD2 matches at 7 bases. The CDR3 spans 15 residues. V was clipped by 0 bases and J by 2 bases; unmatched bases: 4. CDR3 nucleotides: TGTGCCAGCAGTTTAGCCGGCGGGAGCCCCTACGAGCAGTACTTC. It encodes CASSLAGGSPYEQYF.

The rearrangement links TRBV10-2 to TRBJ2-2, with 9 bases identical to TRBD2. The CDR3 extends over 14 amino acids. Germline assignment: CDR1 WSHSY and CDR2 SAAADI. The ends lost 4 bases at V and 5 bases at J; junction bases unmatched: 2. Written as DNA, the CDR3 is TGCGCCAGCAGTGCGGCGGGGGGGACCGGGGAGCTGTTTTTT. This codes for CASSAAGGTGELFF.

This clonotype has at least ten counts. The chain recombines TRBV4-1 with TRBJ2-7; D could derive from TRBD1 or TRBD2 (6 bases each). The V gene lost 4 bases and the J gene lost 2 bases, with 18 bases spanning the gap. Germline loops: CDR1 MGHRA, CDR2 YSYEKL. The CDR3 covers 16 residues. The CDR3 DNA sequence: TGCGCCAGCAGCCCGCCCGGGGGCCAAGTGCCCTACGAGCAGTACTTC. Translation gives CASSPPGGQVPYEQYF.

The rearrangement links TRBV5-1 to TRBJ2-7, with TRBD2 as a possible D gene (6 bases). V lost 4 bases to trimming and J lost 4 bases, with 12 bases between them. The germline V gene has CDR1 SGHRS and CDR2 YFSETQ. The CDR3 length is 13 residues. The CDR3, as DNA: TGCGCCAGCAGCCTGTCTGGGGGGTACGAGCAGTACTTC. This gives the protein CASSLSGGYEQYF.

The chain employs TRBV25-1 and TRBJ2-7; D tentatively reads TRBD1 or TRBD2 (5 bases each). Germline CDR1 reads MGHDK; CDR2 reads SYGVNS. The CDR3 is made up of 15 amino acids. With 3 bases removed from V and 2 bases from J, the gap between germline ends came to 14 bases. The CDR3 nucleotides read TGTGCCAGCAGTGAGACCGGGGCCCCGACCTACGAGCAGTACTTC. Translation gives CASSETGAPTYEQYF.

This clonotype was counted many times. Written as DNA, the CDR3 is TGCAGTGCCATAGACAGGGGGCGGCCCACTGAAGCTTTCTTT. Its protein product is CSAIDRGRPTEAFF. V is TRBV20-1 and J is TRBJ1-1; 10 positions agree with TRBD1. CDR1 is DFQATT and CDR2 is SNEGSKA in the germline V gene (reference sequence). The junction had 8 bases not matched to a gene; V was cut back by 6 bases and J by 4 bases. The CDR3 spans 14 residues.

The V and J genes are TRBV7-2 and TRBJ2-7; 9 bases map to TRBD2. The CDR3 consists of 15 residues. Trimming took 4 bases from V and 5 from J; bases not matched to a gene: 9. CDR1 is SGHTA, CDR2 FQGNSA, per germline. CDR3 sequence: CASSSQAGGANEQYF. CDR3 DNA sequence: TGTGCCAGCAGCTCGCAGGCGGGGGGGGCGAACGAGCAGTACTTC.

This clonotype was recorded at least ten times. V gene TRBV12-3 or TRBV12-4 combines with J gene TRBJ1-4; possible D gene TRBD1, 5 bases. The CDR3 has 15 amino acids. Trimming stripped 6 bases from V and 4 bases from J, with 15 bases between. As DNA, the CDR3 is TGTGCCAGCAGCTCCAATGGGGGGGTTAATGAAAAACTGTTTTTT. It translates to CASSSNGGVNEKLFF.

The V gene is TRBV29-1, the J gene TRBJ1-5; D might be TRBD1 (5 bases). The ends were cut back, 6 bases at V and 6 bases at J, with 18 bases in the middle. Germline V gene sequence: CDR1 SQVTM, CDR2 ANQGSEA. The CDR3 is 14 amino acids. The CDR3 is CSVALGGAGQPQHF. CDR3 nucleotide sequence: TGCAGCGTGGCCCTTGGAGGGGCTGGTCAGCCCCAGCATTTT.

This clonotype was observed many times. This chain links TRBV6-5 with TRBJ1-6; tentative D call: TRBD1 (6 bases). The V and J ends lost 6 bases and 0 bases respectively, with 18 bases between them. CDR3 length: 18 amino acids. In germline, CDR1 is MNHEY, CDR2 SVGAGI. The CDR3 sequence is CASRASPGQSSYNSPLHF. Here the CDR3 DNA reads TGTGCCAGCAGAGCCTCCCCGGGACAAAGCTCCTATAATTCACCCCTCCACTTT.

Ten or more counts support this clonotype. The chain couples TRBV27 to TRBJ2-7; 12 bases agree with TRBD1. This CDR3 has 17 residues. V lost 6 bases and J lost 0; bases outside the gene matches: 9. CDR1 is MNHEY, CDR2 SMNVEV, per germline (reference sequence). The CDR3 reads CASRGQGATYSSYEQYF. CDR3 sequence (DNA): TGTGCCAGCAGGGGACAGGGGGCCACCTACAGCTCCTACGAGCAGTACTTC.

This clonotype has a count of ten or more. The chain couples TRBV7-9 to TRBJ2-7, with no clear D. V was shortened by 2 bases and J by 6 bases, with 5 bases between the two germline ends. The length of the CDR3 is 11 residues. The germline V gene has CDR1 SEHNR and CDR2 FQNEAQ (reference sequence). This chain's CDR3 is CASSLKGEQYF. The CDR3 DNA reads as TGTGCCAGCAGCTTAAAGGGCGAGCAGTACTTC.

This clonotype has only one observation. A clone one base away is much larger, so this may be a read error. The chain combines TRBV7-2 with TRBJ1-4; a weak D match, TRBD1 (6 bases). Germline V CDR1 and CDR2: SGHTA, FQGNSA. The CDR3 has 18 residues. The CDR3 sequence is CASSLVRGTLATNKKLFF. The DNA of the CDR3 is TGTGCCAGCAGCTTAGTAAGGGGGACGCTCGCAACTAATAAAAAACTGTTTTTT.

The V call is TRBV29-1, the J call TRBJ1-1, with D possibly being TRBD1 (6 bases). The germline V and J ends were trimmed by 7 bases and 1 base, with 16 bases remaining between them. This CDR3 is 14 amino acids long. Per the germline V gene, CDR1 is SQVTM and CDR2 is ANQGSEA. Here the CDR3 reads CSASRTAGNTEAFF. CDR3 DNA: TGCAGCGCCTCCAGGACAGCGGGGAACACTGAAGCTTTCTTT.

Ten or more counts support this clonotype. This rearrangement joins TRBV10-3 to TRBJ2-7; D gene uncertain. The length of the CDR3 is 17 residues. CDR1 is ENHRY and CDR2 is SYGVKD in the germline V gene. Trimming pared 0 bases from V and 0 bases from J, leaving 15 bases between. CDR3 region: CAISESTDQPLSYEQYF. CDR3 in DNA: TGTGCCATCAGTGAGTCGACTGATCAACCCCTCTCCTACGAGCAGTACTTC.

This clonotype was counted many times. V is TRBV20-1 and J is TRBJ1-2; 8 bases line up with TRBD1. The germline gives CDR1 DFQATT, CDR2 SNEGSKA (reference sequence). After removal of 4 bases from V and 9 bases from J, the junction contained 10 bases not matched to a gene. The CDR3 contains 13 residues. CDR3 coding DNA: TGCAGTGCTACCTGGACAGGGTCAATCAGCTACACCTTC. It yields the protein CSATWTGSISYTF.

The sample holds many counts of this clonotype. The chain links TRBV5-1 to TRBJ2-6; D may be TRBD1 or TRBD2 (5 bases each). The CDR3 spans 23 residues. Trimming cost V 3 bases and J 0 bases, with 31 bases left between them. Germline V lookup: CDR1 SGHRS, CDR2 YFSETQ. The CDR3 loop is CASSSRDRELLGSFNSGANVLTF. DNA of the CDR3: TGCGCCAGCAGCTCCCGGGACCGAGAGCTCTTGGGGAGTTTCAACTCTGGGGCCAACGTCCTGACTTTC.

This clonotype has just a few counts. CDR3 sequence reads: CASSQGARTYNEQFF. The CDR3 DNA sequence: TGTGCCAGCAGCCAAGGGGCTAGAACCTACAATGAGCAGTTCTTC. The chain couples TRBV14 to TRBJ2-1; no clear D. The CDR3 has 15 residues. Trimming took 1 base from V and 2 from J, leaving 9 bases between them. Germline V gives CDR1 SGHDN, CDR2 FVKESK.

The chain is built from TRBV7-3 and TRBJ2-2; D is unresolved. There are 15 residues in the CDR3. CDR1 and CDR2 from the germline V gene are SGHTA and FQGTGA. Trimming took off 2 bases at V and 0 bases at J, with 7 bases between the two ends. The CDR3 DNA reads TGTGCCAGCAGCTTACAACACGCGAACACCGGGGAGCTGTTTTTT. This codes for CASSLQHANTGELFF.

The chain employs TRBV29-1 and TRBJ2-5; D ambiguous. Germline V gives CDR1 SQVTM, CDR2 ANQGSEA. Trimming stripped 6 bases from V and 5 bases from J, with 13 bases between. The CDR3 spans 12 residues. The CDR3 protein is CSVPGLGETQYF. The CDR3 DNA sequence: TGCAGCGTCCCGGGTCTAGGGGAGACCCAGTACTTC.